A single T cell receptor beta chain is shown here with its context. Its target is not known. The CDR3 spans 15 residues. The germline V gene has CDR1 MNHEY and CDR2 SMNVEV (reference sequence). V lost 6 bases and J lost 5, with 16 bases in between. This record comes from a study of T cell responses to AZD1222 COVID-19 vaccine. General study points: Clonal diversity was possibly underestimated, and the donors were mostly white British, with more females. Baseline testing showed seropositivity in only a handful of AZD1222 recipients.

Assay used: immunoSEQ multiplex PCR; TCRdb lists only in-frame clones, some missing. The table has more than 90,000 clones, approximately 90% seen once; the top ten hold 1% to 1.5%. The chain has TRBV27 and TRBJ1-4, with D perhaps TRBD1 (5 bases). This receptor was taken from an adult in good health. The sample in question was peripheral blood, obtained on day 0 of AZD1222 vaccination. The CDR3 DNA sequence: TGTGCCAGCAGCCAGTATGGGACCGAAAATGAAAAACTGTTTTTT. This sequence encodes CASSQYGTENEKLFF.